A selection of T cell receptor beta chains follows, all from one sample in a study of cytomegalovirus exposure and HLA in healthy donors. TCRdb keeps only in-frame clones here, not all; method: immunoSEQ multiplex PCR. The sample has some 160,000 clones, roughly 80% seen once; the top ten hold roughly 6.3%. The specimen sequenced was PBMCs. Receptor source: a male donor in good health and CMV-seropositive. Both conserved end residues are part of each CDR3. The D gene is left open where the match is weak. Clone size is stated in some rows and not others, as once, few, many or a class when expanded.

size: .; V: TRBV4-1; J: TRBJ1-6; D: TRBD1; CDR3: CASSQERGQWSSPLHF; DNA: TGCGCCAGCAGCCAAGAAAGGGGACAGTGGAGTTCACCCCTCCACTTT
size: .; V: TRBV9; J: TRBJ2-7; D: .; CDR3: CASSVGGNTPYEQYF; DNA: TGTGCCAGCAGCGTAGGAGGGAACACCCCCTACGAGCAGTACTTC
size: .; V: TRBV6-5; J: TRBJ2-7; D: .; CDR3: CASSQGESYEQYF; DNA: TGTGCCAGCAGCCAAGGAGAATCCTACGAGCAGTACTTC
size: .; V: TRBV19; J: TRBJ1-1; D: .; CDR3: CASSITRNTEAFF; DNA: TGTGCCAGTAGTATAACGCGGAACACTGAAGCTTTCTTT
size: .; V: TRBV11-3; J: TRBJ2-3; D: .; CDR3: CASSLDGRGTQYF; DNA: TGTGCCAGCAGCTTAGATGGCCGAGGAACGCAGTATTTT
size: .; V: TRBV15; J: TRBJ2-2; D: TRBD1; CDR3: CATSSRTGVGPGELFF; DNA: TGTGCCACCAGCAGCCGGACAGGGGTCGGGCCCGGGGAGCTGTTTTTT
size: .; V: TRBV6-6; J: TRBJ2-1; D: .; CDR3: CASSQQGFYNEQFF; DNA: TGTGCCAGCAGTCAACAGGGTTTCTACAATGAGCAGTTCTTC
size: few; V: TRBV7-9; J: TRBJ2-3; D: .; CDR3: CASSLAGRGTDTQYF; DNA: TGTGCCAGCAGCTTAGCTGGGCGGGGCACAGATACGCAGTATTTT
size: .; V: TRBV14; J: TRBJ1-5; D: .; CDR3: CASSRHNQPQHF; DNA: TGTGCCAGCAGCCGGCACAATCAACCCCAGCATTTT
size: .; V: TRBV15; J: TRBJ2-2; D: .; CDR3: CATSTGTGELFF; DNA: TGTGCCACCAGCACAGGGACCGGGGAGCTGTTTTTT
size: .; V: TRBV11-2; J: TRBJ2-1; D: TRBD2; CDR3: CASRRLAGGRNEQFF; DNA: TGTGCCAGCAGGCGACTAGCGGGAGGCAGAAATGAGCAGTTCTTC
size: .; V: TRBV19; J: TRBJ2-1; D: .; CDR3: CASTPVGSRNNEQFF; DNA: TGTGCCAGTACCCCGGTGGGGAGTCGTAACAATGAGCAGTTCTTC
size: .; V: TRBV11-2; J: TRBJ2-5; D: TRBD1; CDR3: CASSLGDRTKQYF; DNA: TGTGCCAGCAGCTTAGGGGACAGAACGAAGCAGTACTTC
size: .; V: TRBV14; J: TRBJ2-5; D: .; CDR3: CASSQGVVATETQYF; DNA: TGTGCCAGCAGCCAAGGTGTCGTAGCGACGGAGACCCAGTACTTC
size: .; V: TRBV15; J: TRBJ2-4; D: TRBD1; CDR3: CATSREALPGQGENIQYF; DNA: TGTGCCACCAGCAGAGAGGCCCTACCGGGACAGGGAGAAAACATTCAGTACTTC
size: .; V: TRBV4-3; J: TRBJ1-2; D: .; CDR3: CASSQGGTPNYGYTF; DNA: TGCGCCAGCAGCCAAGGCGGGACTCCTAACTATGGCTACACCTTC
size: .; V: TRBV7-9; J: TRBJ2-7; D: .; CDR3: CSSSLEWRTQGQYF; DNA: TGTTCCAGCAGCTTAGAATGGCGGACACAAGGGCAGTACTTC
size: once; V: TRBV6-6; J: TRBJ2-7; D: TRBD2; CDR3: CASSYPGEGEQYF; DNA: TGTGCCAGCAGTTACCCGGGGGAGGGAGAGCAGTACTTC
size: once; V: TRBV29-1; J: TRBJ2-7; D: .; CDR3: CSASLDSKSEQYF; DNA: TGCAGCGCCTCATTGGACAGTAAGTCCGAGCAGTACTTC
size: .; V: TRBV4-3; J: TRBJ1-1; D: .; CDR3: CASSQMGGAFF; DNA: TGCGCCAGCAGCCAAATGGGGGGAGCTTTCTTT
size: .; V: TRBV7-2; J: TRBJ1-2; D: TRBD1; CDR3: CASSPSGTAKNYGYTF; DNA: TGTGCCAGCAGCCCTAGCGGGACAGCAAAGAACTATGGCTACACCTTC
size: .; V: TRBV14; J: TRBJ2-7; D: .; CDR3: CASSPINSYEQYF; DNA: TGTGCCAGCAGCCCTATTAACTCCTACGAGCAGTACTTC
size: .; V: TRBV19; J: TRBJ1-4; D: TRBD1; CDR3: CASSVPGQGLWKLFF; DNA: TGTGCCAGTAGTGTTCCGGGACAGGGGTTATGGAAACTGTTTTTT
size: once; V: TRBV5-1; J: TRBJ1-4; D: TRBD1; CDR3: CASSLAAWDRGYEKLFF; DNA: TGCGCCAGCAGCTTGGCCGCGTGGGACAGGGGTTATGAAAAACTGTTTTTT
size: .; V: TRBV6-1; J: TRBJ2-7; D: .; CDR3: CASSESGGATYEQYF; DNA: TGTGCCAGCAGTGAATCTGGCGGAGCCACGTACGAGCAGTACTTC
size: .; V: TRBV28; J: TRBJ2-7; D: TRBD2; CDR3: CASSFSGTYEQYF; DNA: TGTGCCAGCAGTTTTAGCGGGACCTACGAGCAGTACTTC
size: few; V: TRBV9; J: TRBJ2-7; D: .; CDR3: CASSGWADTSEQYF; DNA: TGTGCCAGCAGCGGCTGGGCAGACACTAGCGAGCAGTACTTC
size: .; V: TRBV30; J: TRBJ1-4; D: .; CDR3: CAWSVGPGGEKLFF; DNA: TGTGCCTGGAGTGTCGGGCCGGGGGGGGAAAAACTGTTTTTT
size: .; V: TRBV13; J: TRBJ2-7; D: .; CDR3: CASSARDFPSSYEQYF; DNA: TGTGCCAGCAGCGCTCGGGACTTTCCAAGCTCCTACGAGCAGTACTTC
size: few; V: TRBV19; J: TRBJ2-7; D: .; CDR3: CASSITRMAGEQYF; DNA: TGTGCCAGTAGTATAACACGGATGGCGGGGGAGCAGTACTTC
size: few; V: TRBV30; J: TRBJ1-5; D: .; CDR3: CAWSSGSNQPQHF; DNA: TGTGCCTGGAGTTCCGGGAGCAATCAGCCCCAGCATTTT
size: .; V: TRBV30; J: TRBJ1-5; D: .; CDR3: CAWSTMGGKVQPQHF; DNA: TGTGCCTGGAGTACCATGGGGGGGAAGGTACAGCCCCAGCATTTT
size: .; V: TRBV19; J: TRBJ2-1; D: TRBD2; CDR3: CASEPSGIYNEQFF; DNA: TGTGCCAGCGAACCCAGCGGGATCTACAATGAGCAGTTCTTC
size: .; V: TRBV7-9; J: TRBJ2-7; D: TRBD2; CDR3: CASSLALAGEGYEQYF; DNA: TGTGCCAGCAGCTTAGCCCTAGCGGGAGAAGGTTACGAGCAGTACTTC
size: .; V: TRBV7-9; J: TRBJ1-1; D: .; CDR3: CASSLSAYEAFF; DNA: TGTGCCAGCAGCTTGAGTGCCTATGAAGCTTTCTTT
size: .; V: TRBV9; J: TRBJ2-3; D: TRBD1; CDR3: CASSSVSRDRAFHTQYF; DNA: TGTGCCAGCAGCTCAGTGAGCCGGGACAGGGCATTCCATACGCAGTATTTT
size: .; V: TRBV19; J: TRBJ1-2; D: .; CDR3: CASSLREGLNYGYTF; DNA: TGTGCCAGTAGTCTGCGGGAGGGGCTGAACTATGGCTACACCTTC
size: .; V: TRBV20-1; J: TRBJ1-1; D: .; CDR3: CSVAGNTEAFF; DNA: TGCAGTGTGGCAGGGAACACTGAAGCTTTCTTT
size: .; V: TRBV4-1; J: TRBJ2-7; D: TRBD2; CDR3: CASSQDLVTSGYEQYF; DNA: TGCGCCAGCAGCCAAGATCTCGTGACTAGCGGTTACGAGCAGTACTTC
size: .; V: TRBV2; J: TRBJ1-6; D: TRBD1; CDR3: CASRADRGENSPLHF; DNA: TGTGCCAGCAGGGCAGACAGGGGAGAAAATTCACCCCTCCACTTT
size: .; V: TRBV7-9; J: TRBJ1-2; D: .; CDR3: CATQAGYGYTF; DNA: TGTGCCACCCAAGCGGGGTATGGCTACACCTTC
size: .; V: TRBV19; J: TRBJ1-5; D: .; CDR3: CASSNMRSTQPQHF; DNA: TGTGCCAGTAGCAACATGAGGAGTACACAGCCCCAGCATTTT
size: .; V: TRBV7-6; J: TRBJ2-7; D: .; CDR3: CASSPTGLNYEQYF; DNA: TGTGCCAGCAGCCCAACTGGACTAAACTACGAGCAGTACTTC
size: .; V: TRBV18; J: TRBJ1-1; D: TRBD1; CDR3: CASSPSQGAEAFF; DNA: TGTGCCAGCTCACCAAGCCAGGGGGCTGAAGCTTTCTTT
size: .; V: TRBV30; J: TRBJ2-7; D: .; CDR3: CAWRDQGDEQYF; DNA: TGTGCCTGGAGGGACCAGGGTGACGAGCAGTACTTC
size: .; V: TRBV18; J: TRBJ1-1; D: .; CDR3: CASLQVEAFF; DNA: TGTGCCAGCCTACAGGTTGAAGCTTTCTTT
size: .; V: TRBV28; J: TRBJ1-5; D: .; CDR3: CASSFPEPQHF; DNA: TGTGCCAGCAGTTTTCCGGAGCCCCAGCATTTT
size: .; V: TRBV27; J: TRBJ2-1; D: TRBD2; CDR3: CASSLPGLADDNEQFF; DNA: TGTGCCAGCAGTTTACCGGGACTAGCGGACGACAATGAGCAGTTCTTC
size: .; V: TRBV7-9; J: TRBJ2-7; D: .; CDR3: CASSLGLQDYEQYF; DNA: TGTGCCAGCAGCTTGGGACTCCAAGACTACGAGCAGTACTTC
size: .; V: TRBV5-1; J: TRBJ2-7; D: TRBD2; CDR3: CASSGGTSGSYEQYF; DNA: TGCGCCAGCAGCGGAGGGACTAGCGGGAGCTACGAGCAGTACTTC
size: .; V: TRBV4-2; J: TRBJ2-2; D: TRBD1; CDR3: CASSQVRQGANTGELFF; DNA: TGTGCCAGCAGCCAAGTTCGACAGGGGGCGAACACCGGGGAGCTGTTTTTT
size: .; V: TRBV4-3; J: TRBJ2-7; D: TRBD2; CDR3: CASSFGTSGSNEQYF; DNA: TGCGCCAGCAGCTTCGGGACTAGCGGGAGTAACGAGCAGTACTTC
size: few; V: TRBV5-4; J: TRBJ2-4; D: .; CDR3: CASSPTGEGGKNIQYF; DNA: TGTGCCAGCAGCCCGACAGGGGAGGGTGGCAAAAACATTCAGTACTTC
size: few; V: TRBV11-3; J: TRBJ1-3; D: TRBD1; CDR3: CASSLGTGRGGNTIYF; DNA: TGTGCCAGCAGCCTCGGGACAGGGAGAGGTGGAAACACCATATATTTT
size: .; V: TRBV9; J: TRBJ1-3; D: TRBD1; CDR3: CASSGNHKTQGASGNTIYF; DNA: TGTGCCAGCAGCGGAAACCATAAGACCCAGGGGGCGTCTGGAAACACCATATATTTT